This T cell receptor (beta chain) appears in the sequencing data of a study of T-cell memory formation after mild COVID-19. Findings of the study overall: A subset of responding clones appeared in pre-infection memory, suggesting cross-reactive memory joined. CD4/CD8 balance characterized clones contracting day 15 to 85, and CD4+ skew characterized later expanders.

TCRdb re-analysed the 5' RACE reads in MiXCR, keeping a single row per CDR3 protein. This sample carries 150,000 to 200,000 distinct CDR3 sequences, about 14% of them seen once, and the ten largest clones take around an eighth. The V gene end was trimmed by 5 bases and the J gene end by 1 base; junction bases not matched to a gene: 16. Looked up from germline, CDR1 is MDHEN and CDR2 is SYDVKM. There are 20 residues in the CDR3. This clonotype was detected only a few times. Its antigen is not known. This TCR was recovered from an adult woman who had mild COVID-19 (a few samples of this study predate the infection). Cell type and time point are not known. The rearrangement joins TRBV28 to TRBJ2-6; 8 positions match TRBD2. Sequenced input: PBMCs or a T cell subset sorted from them (not recorded which). The CDR3 DNA reads TGTGCCAGCAGTGTGTACTGGAACGGGAGGGCCATTTCTGGGGCCAACGTCCTGACTTTC. This codes for CASSVYWNGRAISGANVLTF.